This is a list of T cell receptor beta chains from one sample in a study of regulatory T cells in long-lasting Graves disease. In TCRdb, the multiplex PCR reads were re-called with MiXCR into one record per CDR3 protein. The sample holds about 460,000 distinct CDR3 sequences; less than 25% are singletons and the top ten take less than 15%. The sequenced sample was peripheral blood mononuclear cells (PBMCs), obtained when the disease was refractory, from a patient treated with antithyroid drugs. These receptors all stem from a female donor with Graves disease. Each CDR3 is given with its conserved first and last residue.

CDR3 protein | J gene | V gene
CASSPFPRGSTNEKLFF | TRBJ1-4 | TRBV11-2
CSVTTNQETQYF | TRBJ2-5 | TRBV29-1
CASSLSSHVSGNTIYF | TRBJ1-3 | TRBV28
CASNPGTGSYSNQPQHF | TRBJ1-5 | TRBV12-3/TRBV12-4
CASSEYAGGEETQYF | TRBJ2-5 | TRBV25-1
CASSSRSTGGRSYEQYF | TRBJ2-7 | TRBV12-3/TRBV12-4
CASTPRDRGQETQYF | TRBJ2-5 | TRBV5-4
CATSDLRGNNEQFF | TRBJ2-1 | TRBV24-1
CASSVVGQGTDTEAFF | TRBJ1-1 | TRBV9
CASSRQENTGELFF | TRBJ2-2 | TRBV7-6
CASSMGYGANTEAFF | TRBJ1-1 | TRBV6-2/TRBV6-3
CASSFRGTGFTGELFF | TRBJ2-2 | TRBV7-2
CASSPFNSNQPQHF | TRBJ1-5 | TRBV27
CSVRGGSEEQYF | TRBJ2-5 | TRBV29-1
CASSLGRDGEPQHF | TRBJ1-5 | TRBV11-2
CASSRQGANQPQHF | TRBJ1-5 | TRBV3-1
CASSINTGDEQFF | TRBJ2-1 | TRBV6-1
CAISDHSTGLKSPLHF | TRBJ1-6 | TRBV10-3
CASSLSSGQGSGEQYF | TRBJ2-7 | TRBV7-9
CASSETGHNEQFF | TRBJ2-1 | TRBV2
CASRQQITEAFF | TRBJ1-1 | TRBV12-3/TRBV12-4
CSAHGGVYEQYF | TRBJ2-7 | TRBV29-1
CASSWEGGSSYNSPLHF | TRBJ1-6 | TRBV7-8
CASPRGTNEKLFF | TRBJ1-4 | TRBV6-1
CASKGTGNYEQYF | TRBJ2-7 | TRBV7-9
CASSPVGGQVNSPLHF | TRBJ1-6 | TRBV4-2
CASSPQARAAQETQYF | TRBJ2-5 | TRBV28
CASSSNRGTADTQYF | TRBJ2-3 | TRBV11-2
CSARASGRGGSYNEQFF | TRBJ2-1 | TRBV20-1
CASSPRDRPNTEAFF | TRBJ1-1 | TRBV13
CASTPDRPMDYGYTF | TRBJ1-2 | TRBV5-1
CAISERAGDQPQHF | TRBJ1-5 | TRBV10-3
CASSRDGYEQYF | TRBJ2-7 | TRBV28
CAWSPSGGGETQYF | TRBJ2-5 | TRBV30
CSVVRVYEQFF | TRBJ2-1 | TRBV29-1
CASSPRFPRSTEAFF | TRBJ1-1 | TRBV28
CAISDTRLADTNTGELFF | TRBJ2-2 | TRBV10-3
CASSLGFQHPLYEQYF | TRBJ2-7 | TRBV28
CASSSRLAGLADTQYF | TRBJ2-3 | TRBV7-2
CASSPFASGGTGELFF | TRBJ2-2 | TRBV5-1
CASSYFRDRDEQYF | TRBJ2-7 | TRBV6-5
CASSAAGRYPYEQYF | TRBJ2-7 | TRBV9
CASSAVGRGSNQPQHF | TRBJ1-5 | TRBV2
CSARDSTAYEQYF | TRBJ2-7 | TRBV20-1
CASSQDMGDSPLHF | TRBJ1-6 | TRBV7-9
CASRKLAGVGEETQYF | TRBJ2-5 | TRBV7-2
CSAPRGPGQGLHEQYF | TRBJ2-7 | TRBV20-1
CASSEDRGEKLFF | TRBJ1-4 | TRBV9
CASSLGGGRQPQHF | TRBJ1-5 | TRBV5-6